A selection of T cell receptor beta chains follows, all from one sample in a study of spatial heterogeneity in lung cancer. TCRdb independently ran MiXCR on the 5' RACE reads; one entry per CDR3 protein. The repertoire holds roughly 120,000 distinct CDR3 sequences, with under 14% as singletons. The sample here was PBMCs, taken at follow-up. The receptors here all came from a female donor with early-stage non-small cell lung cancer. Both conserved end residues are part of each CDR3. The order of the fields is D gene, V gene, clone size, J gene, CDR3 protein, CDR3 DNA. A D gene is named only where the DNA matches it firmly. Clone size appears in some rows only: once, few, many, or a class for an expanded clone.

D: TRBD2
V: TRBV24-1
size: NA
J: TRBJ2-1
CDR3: CATSDPKTSTGEQFF
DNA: TGTGCCACCAGTGACCCGAAGACTAGCACGGGTGAGCAGTTCTTC

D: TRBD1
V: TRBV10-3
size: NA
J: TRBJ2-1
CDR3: CAISGGQGSENEQFF
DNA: TGTGCCATCAGTGGGGGACAGGGGTCGGAGAATGAGCAGTTCTTC

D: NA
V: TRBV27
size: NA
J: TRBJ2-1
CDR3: CASSFGTPYYNEQFF
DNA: TGTGCCAGCAGTTTTGGGACGCCCTACTACAATGAGCAGTTCTTC

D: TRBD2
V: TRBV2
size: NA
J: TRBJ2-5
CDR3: CASSERRGGETQYF
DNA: TGTGCCAGCAGTGAACGTAGGGGAGGGGAGACCCAGTACTTC

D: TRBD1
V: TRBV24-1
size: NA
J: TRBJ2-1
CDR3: CATRLGQGNEQFF
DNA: TGTGCCACCAGGCTCGGACAGGGCAATGAGCAGTTCTTC

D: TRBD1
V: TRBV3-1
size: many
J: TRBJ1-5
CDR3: CASSHEPFYRGSNQPQHF
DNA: TGTGCCAGCAGCCACGAACCCTTCTACAGGGGAAGCAATCAGCCCCAGCATTTT

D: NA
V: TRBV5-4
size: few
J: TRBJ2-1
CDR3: CASSVRDNDNEQFF
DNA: TGTGCCAGCAGTGTCCGGGACAATGACAATGAGCAGTTCTTC

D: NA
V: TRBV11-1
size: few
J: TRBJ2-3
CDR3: CASSLNPGRTDTQYF
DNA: TGTGCCAGCAGCTTAAACCCAGGACGCACAGATACGCAGTATTTT

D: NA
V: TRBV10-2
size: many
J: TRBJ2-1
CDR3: CASSESSWRDAYNEQFF
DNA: TGCGCCAGCAGTGAGTCGTCTTGGCGGGACGCCTACAATGAGCAGTTCTTC

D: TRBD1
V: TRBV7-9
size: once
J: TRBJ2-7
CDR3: CASSRDRRPYEQYF
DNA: TGTGCCAGCAGCCGGGACAGGCGTCCCTACGAGCAGTACTTC

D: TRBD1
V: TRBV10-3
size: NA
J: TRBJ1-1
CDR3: CAIRMGQGKTEAFF
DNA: TGTGCCATCAGGATGGGACAGGGAAAGACTGAAGCTTTCTTT

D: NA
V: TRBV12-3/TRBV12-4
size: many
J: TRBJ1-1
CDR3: CASSLFGEATEAFF
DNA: TGTGCCAGCAGTTTATTCGGTGAGGCCACTGAAGCTTTCTTT

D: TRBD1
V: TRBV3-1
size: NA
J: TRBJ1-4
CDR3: CASSNRRDRGQSEKLFF
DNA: TGTGCCAGCAGCAATCGCCGGGACAGGGGGCAGAGTGAAAAACTGTTTTTT

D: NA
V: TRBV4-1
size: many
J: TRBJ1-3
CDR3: CASSQVSEGFGNTIYF
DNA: TGCGCCAGCAGCCAAGTTTCGGAGGGTTTTGGAAACACCATATATTTT

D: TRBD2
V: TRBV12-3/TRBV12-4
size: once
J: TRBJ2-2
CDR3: CASSLPLGLTNTGELFF
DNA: TGTGCCAGCAGTTTACCACTGGGACTAACGAACACCGGGGAGCTGTTTTTT

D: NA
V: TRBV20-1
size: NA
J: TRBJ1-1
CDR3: CSARDRFPRVTEAFF
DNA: TGCAGTGCTAGAGATCGTTTTCCAAGGGTCACTGAAGCTTTCTTT

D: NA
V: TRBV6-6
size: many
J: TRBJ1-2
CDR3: CASSYMVGEGYTF
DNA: TGTGCCAGCAGTTACATGGTTGGTGAAGGCTACACCTTC

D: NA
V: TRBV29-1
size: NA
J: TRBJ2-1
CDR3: CSVELIPGSPFF
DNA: TGCAGCGTTGAGCTGATTCCCGGGTCGCCGTTCTTC

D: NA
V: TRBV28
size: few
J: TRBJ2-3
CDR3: CASSSGAQGTDTQYF
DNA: TGTGCCAGCAGTTCAGGGGCACAAGGCACAGATACGCAGTATTTT

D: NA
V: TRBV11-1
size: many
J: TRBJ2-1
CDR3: CASSSTGEGNYNEQFF
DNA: TGTGCCAGCAGCTCTACAGGGGAGGGGAATTACAATGAGCAGTTCTTC

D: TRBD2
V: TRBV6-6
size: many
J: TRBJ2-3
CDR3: CASSYDGREPTQYF
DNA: TGTGCCAGCAGCTACGACGGGAGGGAACCAACGCAGTATTTT

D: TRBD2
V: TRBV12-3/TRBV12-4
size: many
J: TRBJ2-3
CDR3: CASSSSGTADTQYF
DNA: TGTGCCAGCAGTTCTAGCGGGACGGCAGATACGCAGTATTTT